Listed here are 21 T cell receptor beta chains from one sample, sequenced in a study of neurological immune-mediated disorders. TCRdb passed the 5' RACE reads through MiXCR, listing each CDR3 protein once. The table records about 74,000 distinct CDR3 sequences, around 5.2% of them present only once. The sample consisted of PBMCs. These receptors were collected from a man aged 18 to 29 with multiple sclerosis.

The table lists this clonotype with many counts. This chain links TRBV5-1 with TRBJ1-2; a possible D gene is TRBD1 (5 bases). Germline CDR1 and CDR2: SGHRS and YFSETQ. The V end was cut by 0 bases, the J end by 5 bases, with 11 bases between. The CDR3 has 14 residues. CDR3 sequence reads: CASSLDPTAYGYTF. The CDR3 region has the DNA TGCGCCAGCAGCTTGGACCCGACAGCGTATGGCTACACCTTC.

The CDR3 here is CASSLLGAGSTEAFF. The CDR3 DNA is TGTGCCAGCAGCTTATTAGGAGCGGGGAGCACTGAAGCTTTCTTT. The chain couples TRBV7-3 to TRBJ1-1; D is ambiguous. The CDR3 is 15 residues long. Germline loops: CDR1 SGHTA, CDR2 FQGTGA. Trimming shortened V by 2 bases and J by 4 bases, and 14 bases separated the two germline ends.

Details on this clonotype: A much larger clonotype is one base distant, so this may be a read error. The chain joins TRBV21-1 to TRBJ2-2. TRBV21-1 is classified as a pseudogene. The CDR3 is 12 amino acids. Written as DNA, the CDR3 is TGTGCCAGCATCCCAAACACCGGGGAGCTGTTTTTT. Protein: CASIPNTGELFF.

This clonotype turned up a few times. This chain links TRBV11-2 with TRBJ1-2; TRBD1 matches 8 bases. Trimming at V came to 4 bases and at J to 4 bases, leaving 5 bases not matched to a gene. Germline assignment: CDR1 SGHAT and CDR2 FQNNGV. CDR3 length: 14 residues. Written as DNA, the CDR3 is TGTGCCAGCAGCTCTAGGGACAGGACCTATGGCTACACCTTC. This codes for CASSSRDRTYGYTF.

At least ten counts were recorded for this clonotype. The chain uses TRBV5-6 and TRBJ2-1, with 8 bases fitting TRBD1. CDR1 and CDR2 (germline): SGHDT, YYEEEE. The CDR3 runs 15 residues. The V gene end was trimmed by 4 bases and the J gene end by 4 bases; junction bases not matched to a gene: 7. Here the CDR3 reads CASSGLDREYNEQFF. The CDR3 DNA follows: TGTGCCAGCAGCGGTCTGGACAGGGAGTACAATGAGCAGTTCTTC.

The V gene is TRBV6-2 or TRBV6-3, the J gene TRBJ2-1; D possibly corresponds to TRBD2 (6 bases). The CDR3 is 16 residues long. V shed 4 bases and J shed 9 bases, with 22 bases lying between them. Germline CDR1 and CDR2: MNHEY and SVGEGT. For the CDR3, the DNA is TGTGCCAGCAGTTTGAATCTAGCGAAATCGGTGGGTGAGCAGTTCTTC. It encodes CASSLNLAKSVGEQFF.

This clonotype was recorded many times. The chain joins TRBV11-2 to TRBJ2-3; D gene ambiguous. The CDR3 has 14 residues. The V gene's germline CDR1 is SGHAT and CDR2 FQNNGV. V was trimmed by 5 bases and J by 3 bases, leaving 12 bases between them. The CDR3 spells CASSPSWVTDTQYF. For the CDR3, the DNA is TGTGCCAGCAGCCCAAGCTGGGTTACAGATACGCAGTATTTT.

This clonotype showed up many times. This chain uses TRBV20-1 with TRBJ1-2, with no clear D. Germline V gene data show CDR1 as DFQATT and CDR2 as SNEGSKA (reference sequence). CDR3 length equals 11 residues. V shed 1 base and J shed 13 bases, with 13 bases lying between them. The CDR3 DNA sequence: TGCAGTGCTAGAGTACGGATGGTGCGCACCTTC. It encodes CSARVRMVRTF.

Ten or more counts support this clonotype. An end of the junction differs from the germline gene, which may be a read error. The rearrangement joins TRBV27 to TRBJ2-7; 8 bases match TRBD1. The CDR3 has 15 residues. CDR1 and CDR2 from the germline V gene are MNHEY and SMNVEV (reference sequence). The CDR3 bases are TGCGCCAGCAGCTTGTCGGGGACAGGCTCCTACGAGCAGTACTTC. Its translation: CASSLSGTGSYEQYF.

The sample holds many counts of this clonotype. This chain joins TRBV5-1 and TRBJ2-3; 10 nucleotides match TRBD2. The CDR3 covers 18 residues. V shed 4 bases, J shed 3 bases, and the junction held 14 bases outside the gene matches. CDR1 is SGHRS, CDR2 YFSETQ, per germline. Written as DNA, the CDR3 is TGCGCCAGCAGCGGGGGGCTGGCTAGCGGGAGTGGTACAGATACGCAGTATTTT. Residues: CASSGGLASGSGTDTQYF. The full variable domain, rest sourced from reference TRBV5-1 and TRBJ2-3, is KAGVTQTPRYLIKTRGQQVTLSCSPISGHRSVSWYQQTPGQGLQFLFEYFSETQRNKGNFPGRFSGRQFSNSRSEMNVSTLELGDSALYLCASSGGLASGSGTDTQYFGPGTRLTVL.

This clonotype appeared many times. This chain connects TRBV6-4 to TRBJ2-6; D remains unclear. V was clipped by 1 base and J by 2 bases, with 6 bases between them. This CDR3 spans 15 amino acids. Germline V gives CDR1 MRHNA, CDR2 SNTAGT. DNA of the CDR3: TGTGCCAGCAGTGACTTCAGGACTGGGGCCAACGTCCTGACTTTC. Translated, it gives CASSDFRTGANVLTF.

This clonotype was observed many times. The chain has TRBV5-1 and TRBJ1-1, with 8 bases matching TRBD1. There are 15 residues in the CDR3. V was clipped by 0 bases and J by 5 bases; unmatched bases: 6. Germline assignment: CDR1 SGHRS and CDR2 YFSETQ. The DNA of the CDR3 is TGCGCCAGCAGCTTGGAGGGCAGGGGGCGGACTGAAGCTTTCTTT. This gives the protein CASSLEGRGRTEAFF.

At least ten counts were recorded for this clonotype. The J gene is TRBJ2-7, the V gene TRBV20-1; TRBD2 is a possible D gene (5 bases). CDR3 length: 11 residues. Trimming left V 5 bases short and J 4 bases short, with 9 bases between. Germline V gene data show CDR1 as DFQATT and CDR2 as SNEGSKA (reference sequence). Written as DNA, the CDR3 is TGCAGTGCTGACTACCGGTACGAGCAGTACTTC. Encoded protein: CSADYRYEQYF.

This clonotype was observed many times. The J gene is TRBJ2-3, the V gene TRBV5-1; TRBD2 agrees at 7 bases. The germline V gene encodes CDR1 SGHRS and CDR2 YFSETQ. V lost 4 bases to trimming and J lost 9 bases; unmatched junction nucleotides: 2. The CDR3 totals 11 residues. Here the CDR3 DNA reads TGCGCCAGCAGCGGGGGGGAGACGCAGTATTTT. Translating gives CASSGGETQYF.

This clonotype has a count of ten or more. The chain uses TRBV5-1 and TRBJ2-1, with D perhaps TRBD1 (6 bases). V was shortened by 2 bases and J by 3 bases, with 12 bases between the two germline ends. CDR1 and CDR2 (germline): SGHRS, YFSETQ. The CDR3 covers 15 residues. The CDR3 loop is CASSLNTGNYNEQFF. The CDR3 DNA is TGCGCCAGCAGCTTAAACACAGGGAACTACAATGAGCAGTTCTTC.

As for this clonotype: One end of the junction varies from germline; a read error may be responsible. The chain has TRBV5-6 and TRBJ1-5; 7 bases line up with TRBD1. The CDR3 has 14 amino acids. Germline-derived CDR1 and CDR2 are SGHDT and YYEEEE. DNA for the CDR3: TGTGCCAGCAGCTTGGGACAGGGAGATCAGCCCCAGAATTTT. Residues: CASSLGQGDQPQNF.

There are many counts of this clonotype. The genes are TRBV7-2 and TRBJ2-4, with 11 bases fitting TRBD1. Germline V gene sequence: CDR1 SGHTA, CDR2 FQGNSA. With 5 bases clipped from V and 9 bases from J, the junction kept 3 bases outside the gene matches. The CDR3 contains 13 residues. CDR3 in DNA: TGTGCCAGCAGCCGGGACAGGGGGGGCATTCAGTACTTC. Protein product: CASSRDRGGIQYF.

This sequence joins TRBV4-1 and TRBJ2-7; 12 nucleotides align to TRBD2. Germline V CDR1 and CDR2: MGHRA, YSYEKL. V trimming: 5 bases; J trimming: 7 bases; junction bases outside the gene matches: 9. The CDR3 runs 15 residues. CDR3 loop: CASSVPTSGSKEQYF. In nucleotides, the CDR3 is TGCGCCAGCAGCGTACCGACTAGCGGGAGTAAAGAGCAGTACTTC.

This clonotype has at least ten counts. The chain has TRBV5-1 and TRBJ2-4; 11 nucleotides match TRBD1. Trimming cost V 2 bases and J 5 bases; bases outside gene matches: 6. The CDR3 has 16 amino acids. Per the germline V gene, CDR1 is SGHRS and CDR2 is YFSETQ. This CDR3 is CASSLGTGGFENIQYF. CDR3 in DNA: TGCGCCAGCAGCTTAGGGACAGGGGGGTTTGAAAACATTCAGTACTTC.

This clonotype was counted at least ten times. The rearrangement links TRBV30 to TRBJ1-1, with D hard to call. The CDR3 has 14 residues. Germline assignment: CDR1 GTSNPN and CDR2 SVGIG (reference sequence). V dropped 3 bases and J dropped 1 base, with 12 bases sitting between them. The CDR3 DNA sequence: TGTGCCTGGAGGACCTCCACGGGGAACACTGAAGCTTTCTTT. It translates to CAWRTSTGNTEAFF.

This rearrangement joins TRBV5-5 to TRBJ1-2; 7 nucleotides align to TRBD1. V was clipped by 1 base and J by 8 bases; unmatched bases: 11. Per germline, CDR1 SGHKS and CDR2 YYEKEE (reference sequence). The CDR3 runs 15 residues. CDR3 sequence: CASSLQGQVLGGYTF. CDR3 bases: TGTGCCAGCAGCTTGCAAGGACAGGTTTTGGGGGGCTACACCTTC.